This T cell receptor (beta chain) is drawn from a study of Ad26.COV2.S vaccination and SARS-CoV-2 variants. Background on the study: Ad26.COV2.S given intramuscularly, once or twice 56 days apart.

CDR1 SGHTA and CDR2 FQGNSA come from the germline V gene. Trimming cost V 1 base and J 9 bases, with 10 bases left between them. The CDR3 runs 13 residues. General study results and limits: A substantial breadth of spike-specific CD8+ and CD4+ T cell responses after vaccination has been reported. Higher spike-specific TCR breadth was found in vaccine recipients than in placebo recipients.

Sequencing used immunoSEQ multiplex PCR; TCRdb keeps in-frame clones, though not all of them. The sample holds hundreds of thousands of clones; 75% to 95% are singletons and the top ten take approximately 12%. Remarks on this clone: Its antigen is not identified.

Treatment noted: roughly 19 received Ad26.COV2.S at low or high dose, single or two shots; 5 received placebo; per-sample allocation not given. The samples date from day 63 after the first vaccine or placebo injection. This clonotype was sampled from a person between 18 and 65 years old who received the Ad26.COV2.S COVID-19 vaccine or a placebo. This specimen was peripheral blood, taken in a trial of Ad26.COV2.S vaccine versus placebo. The V and J genes are TRBV7-2 and TRBJ2-1; D remains unclear. The CDR3 loop reads CASSLEGWSEQFF. For the CDR3, the DNA is TGTGCCAGCAGCTTAGAAGGGTGGTCTGAGCAGTTCTTC.